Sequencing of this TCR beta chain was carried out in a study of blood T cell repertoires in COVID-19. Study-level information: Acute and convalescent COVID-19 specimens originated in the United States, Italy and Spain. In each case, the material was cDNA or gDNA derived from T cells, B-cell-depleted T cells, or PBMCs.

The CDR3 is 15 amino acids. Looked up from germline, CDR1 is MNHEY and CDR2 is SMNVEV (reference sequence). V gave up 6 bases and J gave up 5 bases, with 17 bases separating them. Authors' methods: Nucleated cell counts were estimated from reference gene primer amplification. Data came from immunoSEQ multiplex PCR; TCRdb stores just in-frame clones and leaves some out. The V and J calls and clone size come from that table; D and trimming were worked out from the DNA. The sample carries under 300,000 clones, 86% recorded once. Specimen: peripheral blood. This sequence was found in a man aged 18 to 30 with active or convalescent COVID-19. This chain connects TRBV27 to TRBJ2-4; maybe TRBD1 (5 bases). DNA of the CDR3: TGTGCCAGCAGCTCTCCCAGCAAAGGGGAAAACATTCAGTACTTC. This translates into CASSSPSKGENIQYF.